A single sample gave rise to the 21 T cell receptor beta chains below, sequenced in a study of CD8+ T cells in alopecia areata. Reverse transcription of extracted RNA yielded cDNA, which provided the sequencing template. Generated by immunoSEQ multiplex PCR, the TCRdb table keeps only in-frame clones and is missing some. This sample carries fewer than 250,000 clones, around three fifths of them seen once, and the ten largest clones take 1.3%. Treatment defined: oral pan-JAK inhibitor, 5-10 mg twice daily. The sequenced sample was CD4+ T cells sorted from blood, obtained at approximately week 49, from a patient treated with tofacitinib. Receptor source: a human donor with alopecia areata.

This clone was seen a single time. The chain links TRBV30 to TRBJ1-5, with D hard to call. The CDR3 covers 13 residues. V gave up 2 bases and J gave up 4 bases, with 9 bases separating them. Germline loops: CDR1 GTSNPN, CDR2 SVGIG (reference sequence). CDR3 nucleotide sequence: TGTGCCTGGAGTCCGGTATTGAATCAGCCCCAGCATTTT. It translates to CAWSPVLNQPQHF.

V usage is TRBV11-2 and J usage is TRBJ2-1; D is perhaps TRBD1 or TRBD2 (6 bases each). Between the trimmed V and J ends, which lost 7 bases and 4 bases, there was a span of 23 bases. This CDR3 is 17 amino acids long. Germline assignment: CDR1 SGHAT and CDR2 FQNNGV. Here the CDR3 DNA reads TGTGCCAGCACCACCCGGATTGGGGGCGGGGTATACAATGAGCAGTTCTTC. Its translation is CASTTRIGGGVYNEQFF. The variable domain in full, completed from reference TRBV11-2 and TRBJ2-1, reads EAGVAQSPRYKIIEKRQSVAFWCNPISGHATLYWYQQILGQGPKLLIQFQNNGVVDDSQLPKDRFSAERLKGVDSTLKIQPAKLEDSAVYLCASTTRIGGGVYNEQFFGPGTRLTVL.

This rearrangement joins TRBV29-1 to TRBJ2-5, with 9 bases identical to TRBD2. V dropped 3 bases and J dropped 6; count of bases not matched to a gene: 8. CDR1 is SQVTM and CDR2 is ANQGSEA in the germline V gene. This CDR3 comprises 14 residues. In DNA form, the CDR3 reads TGCAGCGTTGATCGAGCGGGGGGCGGGAAGACCCAGTACTTC. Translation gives CSVDRAGGGKTQYF.

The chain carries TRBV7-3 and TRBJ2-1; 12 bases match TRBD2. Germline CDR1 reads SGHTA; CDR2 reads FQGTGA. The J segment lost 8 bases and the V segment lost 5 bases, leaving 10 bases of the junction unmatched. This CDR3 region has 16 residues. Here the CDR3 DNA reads TGTGCCAGCAGCGACCCGGAGACTAGCGGGGGCCATGAGCAGTTCTTC. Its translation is CASSDPETSGGHEQFF.

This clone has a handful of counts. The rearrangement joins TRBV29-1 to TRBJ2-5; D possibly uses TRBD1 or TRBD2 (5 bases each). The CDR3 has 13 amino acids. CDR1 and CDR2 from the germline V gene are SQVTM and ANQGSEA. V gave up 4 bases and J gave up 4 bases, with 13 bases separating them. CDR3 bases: TGCAGCGTTGGCTGGAGGCAGGGAGAGACCCAGTACTTC. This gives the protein CSVGWRQGETQYF.

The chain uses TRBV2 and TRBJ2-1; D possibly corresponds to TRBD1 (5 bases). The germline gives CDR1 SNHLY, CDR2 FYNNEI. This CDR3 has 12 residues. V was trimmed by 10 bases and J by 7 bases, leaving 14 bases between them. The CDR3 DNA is TGTGCCAACGGTCAGGGTATTAATGAGCAGTTCTTC. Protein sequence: CANGQGINEQFF.

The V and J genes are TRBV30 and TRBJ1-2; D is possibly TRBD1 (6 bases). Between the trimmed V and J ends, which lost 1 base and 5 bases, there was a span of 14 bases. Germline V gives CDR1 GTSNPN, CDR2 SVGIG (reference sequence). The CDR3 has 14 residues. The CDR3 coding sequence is TGTGCCTGGAGTGCGGGGGGGGCACAGTATGGCTACACCTTC. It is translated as CAWSAGGAQYGYTF. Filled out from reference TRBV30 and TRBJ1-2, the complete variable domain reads SQTIHQWPATLVQPVGSPLSLECTVEGTSNPNLYWYRQAAGRGLQLLFYSVGIGQISSEVPQNLSASRPQDRQFILSSKKLLLSDSGFYLCAWSAGGAQYGYTFGSGTRLTVV.

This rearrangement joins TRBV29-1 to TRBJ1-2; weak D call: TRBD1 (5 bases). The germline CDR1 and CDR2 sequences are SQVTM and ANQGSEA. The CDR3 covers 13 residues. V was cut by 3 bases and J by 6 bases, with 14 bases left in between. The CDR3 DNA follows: TGCAGCGTTGATGAGGGACCCTCTAATGGCTACACCTTC. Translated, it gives CSVDEGPSNGYTF. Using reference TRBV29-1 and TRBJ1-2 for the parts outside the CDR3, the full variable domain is SAVISQKPSRDICQRGTSLTIQCQVDSQVTMMFWYRQQPGQSLTLIATANQGSEATYESGFVIDKFPISRPNLTFSTLTVSNMSPEDSSIYLCSVDEGPSNGYTFGSGTRLTVV.

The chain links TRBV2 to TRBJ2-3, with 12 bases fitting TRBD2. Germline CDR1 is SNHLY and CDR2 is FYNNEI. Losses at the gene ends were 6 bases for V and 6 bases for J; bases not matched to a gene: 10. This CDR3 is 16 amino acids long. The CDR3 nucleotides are TGTGCCAGCAGCTTTTCCGCCACTAGCGGGGGGGATACGCAGTATTTT. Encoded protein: CASSFSATSGGDTQYF.

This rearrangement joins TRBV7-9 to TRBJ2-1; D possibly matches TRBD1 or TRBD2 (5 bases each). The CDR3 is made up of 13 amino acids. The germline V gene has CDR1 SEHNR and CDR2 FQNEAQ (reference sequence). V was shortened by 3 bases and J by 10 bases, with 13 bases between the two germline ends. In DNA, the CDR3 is TGTGCCAGCAGCTTCCGGGGACCAGACGAGCAGTTCTTC. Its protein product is CASSFRGPDEQFF.

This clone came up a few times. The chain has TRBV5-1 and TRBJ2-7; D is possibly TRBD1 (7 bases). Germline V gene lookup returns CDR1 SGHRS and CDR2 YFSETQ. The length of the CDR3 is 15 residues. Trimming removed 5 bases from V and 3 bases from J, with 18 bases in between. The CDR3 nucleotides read TGCGCCAGCAGTACGCGGGACAGTAGGGTCTACGAGCAGTACTTC. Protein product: CASSTRDSRVYEQYF.

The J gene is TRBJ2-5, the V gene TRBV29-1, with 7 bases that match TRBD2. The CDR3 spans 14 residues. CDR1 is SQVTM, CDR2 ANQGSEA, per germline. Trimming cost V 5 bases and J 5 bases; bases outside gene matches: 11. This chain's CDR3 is CSVTRGGREETQYF. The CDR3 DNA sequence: TGCAGCGTTACCCGCGGGGGTCGAGAGGAGACCCAGTACTTC. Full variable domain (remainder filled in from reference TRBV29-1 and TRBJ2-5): SAVISQKPSRDICQRGTSLTIQCQVDSQVTMMFWYRQQPGQSLTLIATANQGSEATYESGFVIDKFPISRPNLTFSTLTVSNMSPEDSSIYLCSVTRGGREETQYFGPGTRLLVL.

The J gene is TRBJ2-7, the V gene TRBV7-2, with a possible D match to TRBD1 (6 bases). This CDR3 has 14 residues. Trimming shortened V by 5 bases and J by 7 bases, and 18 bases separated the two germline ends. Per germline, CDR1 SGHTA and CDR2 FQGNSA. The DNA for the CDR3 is TGTGCCAGCAGCCCCGGGAACAGGGCTCGGGAGCAGTACTTC. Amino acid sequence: CASSPGNRAREQYF.

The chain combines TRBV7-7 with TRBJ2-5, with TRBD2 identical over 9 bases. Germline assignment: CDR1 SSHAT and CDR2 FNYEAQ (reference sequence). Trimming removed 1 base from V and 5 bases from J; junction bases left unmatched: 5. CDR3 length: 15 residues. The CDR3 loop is CASSLGLAARETQYF. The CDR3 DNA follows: TGTGCCAGCAGCTTAGGACTAGCGGCTAGGGAGACCCAGTACTTC. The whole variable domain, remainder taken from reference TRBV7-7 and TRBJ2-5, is GAGVSQSPRYKVTKRGQDVTLRCDPISSHATLYWYQQALGQGPEFLTYFNYEAQPDKSGLPSDRFSAERPEGSISTLTIQRTEQRDSAMYRCASSLGLAARETQYFGPGTRLLVL.

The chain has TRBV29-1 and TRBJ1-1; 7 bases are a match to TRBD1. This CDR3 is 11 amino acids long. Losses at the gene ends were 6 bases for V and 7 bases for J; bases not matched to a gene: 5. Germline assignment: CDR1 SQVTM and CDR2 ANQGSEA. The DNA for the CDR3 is TGCAGCGTACAAAGGACAGGTGAAGCTTTCTTT. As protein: CSVQRTGEAFF.

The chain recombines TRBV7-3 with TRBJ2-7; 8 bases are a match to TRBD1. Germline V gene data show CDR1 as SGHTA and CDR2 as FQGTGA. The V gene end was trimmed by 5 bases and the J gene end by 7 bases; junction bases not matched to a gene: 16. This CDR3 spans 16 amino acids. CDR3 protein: CASSDKAGTGPGEQYF. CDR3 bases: TGTGCCAGCAGCGATAAAGCCGGGACAGGCCCCGGAGAGCAGTACTTC.

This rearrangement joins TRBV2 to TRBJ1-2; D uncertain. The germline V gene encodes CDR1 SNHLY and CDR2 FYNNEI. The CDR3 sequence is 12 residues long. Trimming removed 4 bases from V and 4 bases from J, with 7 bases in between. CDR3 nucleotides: TGTGCCAGCAGTGCTGAGGTCTATGGCTACACCTTC. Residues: CASSAEVYGYTF.

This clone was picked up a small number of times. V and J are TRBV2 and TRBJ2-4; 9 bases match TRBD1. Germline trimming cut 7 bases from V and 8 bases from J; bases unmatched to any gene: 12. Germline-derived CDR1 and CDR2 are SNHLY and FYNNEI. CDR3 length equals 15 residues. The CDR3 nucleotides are TGTGCCAGCAACCCTGGGACAGGGTTACGGCACATTCAGTACTTC. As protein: CASNPGTGLRHIQYF.

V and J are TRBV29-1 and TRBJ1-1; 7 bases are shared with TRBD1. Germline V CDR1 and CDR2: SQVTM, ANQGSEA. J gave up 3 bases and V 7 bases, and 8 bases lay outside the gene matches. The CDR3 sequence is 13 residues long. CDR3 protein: CSAQDDRDTEAFF. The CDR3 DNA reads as TGCAGCGCCCAAGACGACAGGGACACTGAAGCTTTCTTT.

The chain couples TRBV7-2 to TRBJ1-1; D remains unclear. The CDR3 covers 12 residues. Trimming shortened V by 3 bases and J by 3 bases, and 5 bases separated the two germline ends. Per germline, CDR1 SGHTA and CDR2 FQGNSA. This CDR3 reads CASSFAYTEAFF. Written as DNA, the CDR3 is TGTGCCAGCAGCTTCGCATACACTGAAGCTTTCTTT.

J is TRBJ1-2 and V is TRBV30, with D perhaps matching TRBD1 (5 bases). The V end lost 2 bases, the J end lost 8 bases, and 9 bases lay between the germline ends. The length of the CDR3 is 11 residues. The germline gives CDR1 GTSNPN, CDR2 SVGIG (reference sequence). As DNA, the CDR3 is TGTGCCTGGAGTCGTTGGACAGGCTACACCTTC. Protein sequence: CAWSRWTGYTF.